These 22 T cell receptor beta chains share one sample of origin, sequenced in a study of graft-versus-host responses after intestinal transplantation. Profiling relied on immunoSEQ multiplex PCR, and the TCRdb table lists in-frame clones only, not all of them. The sample shows approximately 5,000 clones, 65% to 90% of them seen only once. Tissue from the graft was processed to free its intraepithelial and lamina propria lymphocytes. Material: ileum tissue, obtained 156 days after intestinal transplant. The receptors come from a human patient who received an intestinal transplant, so some T cells may come from the graft donor.

V usage is TRBV5-6 and J usage is TRBJ2-3, with D perhaps TRBD2 (5 bases). Germline V gives CDR1 SGHDT, CDR2 YYEEEE. Trimming took 3 bases from V and 2 from J, leaving 19 bases between them. CDR3 length equals 17 residues. The CDR3 here is CASSSLGALLLTDTQYF. In DNA, the CDR3 is TGTGCCAGCAGCTCCCTGGGAGCCCTTCTCCTCACAGATACGCAGTATTTT.

This clone was counted once. V gene TRBV9 combines with J gene TRBJ2-5; maybe TRBD2 (6 bases). This CDR3 region has 15 residues. Germline V gene sequence: CDR1 SGDLS, CDR2 YYNGEE. The V end was cut by 0 bases, the J end by 1 base, with 10 bases between. The CDR3 sequence is CASSVAGDRQETQYF. The CDR3 bases are TGTGCCAGCAGCGTAGCGGGGGACCGCCAAGAGACCCAGTACTTC.

V and J are TRBV5-1 and TRBJ2-3; D unclear. The V gene's germline CDR1 is SGHRS and CDR2 YFSETQ. The V gene lost 0 bases and the J gene lost 1 base, with 9 bases spanning the gap. This CDR3 spans 15 amino acids. CDR3 in DNA: TGCGCCAGCAGCTTGGCGGCGCTGGGCACAGATACGCAGTATTTT. The encoded protein is CASSLAALGTDTQYF. Using reference TRBV5-1 and TRBJ2-3 for the parts outside the CDR3, the full variable domain is KAGVTQTPRYLIKTRGQQVTLSCSPISGHRSVSWYQQTPGQGLQFLFEYFSETQRNKGNFPGRFSGRQFSNSRSEMNVSTLELGDSALYLCASSLAALGTDTQYFGPGTRLTVL.

In DNA form, the CDR3 reads TGTGCCAGCAGTTTATCAGGGTTGTCCTACGAGCAGTACTTC. It yields the protein CASSLSGLSYEQYF. The chain employs TRBV28 and TRBJ2-7; D may be TRBD1 (5 bases). The V end lost 1 base, the J end lost 1 base, and 8 bases lay between the germline ends. The CDR3 has 14 amino acids. Germline V CDR1 and CDR2: MDHEN, SYDVKM.

This clone was seen just once. This chain connects TRBV5-1 to TRBJ2-5, with D unresolved. Germline V gene data show CDR1 as SGHRS and CDR2 as YFSETQ. The ends were cut back, 2 bases at V and 2 bases at J, with 7 bases in the middle. The CDR3 totals 13 residues. The CDR3: CASSFGRQETQYF. The CDR3 DNA reads as TGCGCCAGCAGCTTCGGACGGCAAGAGACCCAGTACTTC. The full variable domain, its missing parts supplied by reference TRBV5-1 and TRBJ2-5, is KAGVTQTPRYLIKTRGQQVTLSCSPISGHRSVSWYQQTPGQGLQFLFEYFSETQRNKGNFPGRFSGRQFSNSRSEMNVSTLELGDSALYLCASSFGRQETQYFGPGTRLLVL.

In nucleotides, the CDR3 is TGTGCCAGCAGCCTGGATGGGGCGAGGTATGGCTACACCTTC. This gives the protein CASSLDGARYGYTF. The genes are TRBV9 and TRBJ1-2; maybe TRBD1 (5 bases). Germline CDR1 reads SGDLS; CDR2 reads YYNGEE. The CDR3 runs to 14 residues. Trimming cost V 4 bases and J 5 bases, with 15 bases left between them.

The chain couples TRBV10-3 to TRBJ1-6, with 7 bases identical to TRBD1. Unmatched junction bases numbered 11, after V lost 2 bases and J lost 7 bases. Germline CDR1 is ENHRY and CDR2 is SYGVKD. The CDR3 totals 17 residues. The CDR3 sequence: CAISEPTGKGANSPLHF. The CDR3 region has the DNA TGTGCCATCAGTGAGCCGACAGGGAAAGGGGCGAATTCACCCCTCCACTTT.

This clone was counted a single time. V and J are TRBV10-3 and TRBJ2-5; 8 bases are shared with TRBD2. After removal of 0 bases from V and 4 bases from J, the junction contained 13 bases not matched to a gene. This CDR3 has 18 amino acids. Germline V CDR1 and CDR2: ENHRY, SYGVKD. The CDR3 nucleotides read TGTGCCATCAGTGAGTCGATTGCGGCGGGGGGTATGGCAGAGACCCAGTACTTC. It codes for CAISESIAAGGMAETQYF.

J is TRBJ1-6 and V is TRBV2, with 8 positions matching TRBD1. The junction had 8 bases not matched to a gene; V was cut back by 0 bases and J by 7 bases. Per germline, CDR1 SNHLY and CDR2 FYNNEI. The CDR3 consists of 17 residues. The chain's CDR3 is CASSEAVGGTGNSPLHF. In DNA form, the CDR3 reads TGTGCCAGCAGTGAAGCTGTGGGTGGGACAGGAAATTCACCCCTCCACTTT.

The chain recombines TRBV28 with TRBJ2-3; perhaps TRBD2 as D (6 bases). V was pared by 2 bases and J by 4 bases, with 13 bases between. The CDR3 spans 15 residues. Looked up from germline, CDR1 is MDHEN and CDR2 is SYDVKM. CDR3 region: CASSLAGRDADTQYF. The CDR3 region has the DNA TGTGCCAGCAGTTTAGCAGGGCGGGACGCAGATACGCAGTATTTT.

This chain joins TRBV5-1 and TRBJ1-4, with D tentatively TRBD1 (6 bases). Trimming removed 0 bases from V and 8 bases from J, with 17 bases in between. CDR3 length equals 16 residues. From germline, CDR1 is SGHRS and CDR2 YFSETQ. CDR3 DNA sequence: TGCGCCAGCAGCTTGGAGGAGGGGGGGCGAGGGGAAAAACTGTTTTTT. Residues: CASSLEEGGRGEKLFF. Full variable domain (outside the CDR3, taken from reference TRBV5-1 and TRBJ1-4): KAGVTQTPRYLIKTRGQQVTLSCSPISGHRSVSWYQQTPGQGLQFLFEYFSETQRNKGNFPGRFSGRQFSNSRSEMNVSTLELGDSALYLCASSLEEGGRGEKLFFGSGTQLSVL.

This clone is a singleton in its sample. The chain employs TRBV5-5 and TRBJ1-2, with TRBD1 matching over 7 bases. The CDR3 is made up of 13 amino acids. The V segment lost 3 bases and the J segment 8 bases; nucleotides outside the gene matches: 7. Per germline, CDR1 SGHKS and CDR2 YYEKEE (reference sequence). The CDR3, as DNA: TGTGCCAGCAGCTCCGGGGACAGTGAGGGCTACACCTTC. This encodes CASSSGDSEGYTF.

This chain joins TRBV5-1 and TRBJ2-3, with 12 bases that match TRBD2. The length of the CDR3 is 16 residues. V dropped 0 bases and J dropped 6; count of bases not matched to a gene: 5. Germline CDR1 SGHRS, CDR2 YFSETQ. The CDR3 loop reads CASSLGLAGAGDTQYF. In DNA form, the CDR3 reads TGCGCCAGCAGCTTGGGACTAGCGGGGGCAGGGGATACGCAGTATTTT. The full variable domain, its missing parts supplied by reference TRBV5-1 and TRBJ2-3, is KAGVTQTPRYLIKTRGQQVTLSCSPISGHRSVSWYQQTPGQGLQFLFEYFSETQRNKGNFPGRFSGRQFSNSRSEMNVSTLELGDSALYLCASSLGLAGAGDTQYFGPGTRLTVL.

This chain joins TRBV28 and TRBJ1-2; no definite D call. Germline assignment: CDR1 MDHEN and CDR2 SYDVKM. The CDR3 runs 15 residues. Trimming shortened V by 6 bases and J by 0 bases, and 14 bases separated the two germline ends. This chain's CDR3 is CASSENSAPNYGYTF. CDR3 bases: TGTGCCAGCAGCGAGAACAGCGCCCCTAACTATGGCTACACCTTC.

This clone was seen once. The CDR3 reads CASSFPGVDGYTF. The DNA of the CDR3 is TGTGCCAGCAGTTTCCCAGGGGTGGATGGCTACACCTTC. The rearrangement joins TRBV28 to TRBJ1-2; D might be TRBD1 (6 bases). This CDR3 is 13 amino acids long. V lost 3 bases to trimming and J lost 6 bases, with 11 bases between them. Germline CDR1 is MDHEN and CDR2 is SYDVKM.

V is TRBV13 and J is TRBJ2-1; 11 bases agree with TRBD2. Germline values: CDR1 PRHDT, CDR2 FYEKMQ (reference sequence). The CDR3 is 20 amino acids. Losses at the gene ends were 2 bases for V and 0 bases for J; bases not matched to a gene: 12. CDR3 sequence: CASSLRASGGSPSSYNEQFF. In DNA form, the CDR3 reads TGTGCCAGCAGCTTAAGGGCTAGCGGGGGGTCTCCGAGCTCCTACAATGAGCAGTTCTTC.

This rearrangement joins TRBV15 to TRBJ1-5, with 10 positions matching TRBD1. This CDR3 has 15 amino acids. With 10 bases clipped from V and 4 bases from J, the junction kept 10 bases outside the gene matches. Germline V gene lookup returns CDR1 LNHNV and CDR2 YYDKDF (reference sequence). CDR3 sequence reads: CAKAGDRGVNQPQHF. CDR3 in DNA: TGTGCCAAGGCGGGGGACAGGGGAGTGAATCAGCCCCAGCATTTT.

The CDR3 sequence: CASSLRWDEKLFF. The CDR3 nucleotides read TGTGCCAGTAGTCTCCGGTGGGATGAAAAACTGTTTTTT. The gene calls are TRBV19 and TRBJ1-4; D gene unclear. The V end was cut by 5 bases, the J end by 6 bases, with 10 bases between. This CDR3 contains 13 residues. CDR1 and CDR2 from the germline V gene are LNHDA and SQIVND (reference sequence).

The V call is TRBV27, the J call TRBJ1-4, with D tentatively TRBD1 (6 bases). Germline CDR1 MNHEY, CDR2 SMNVEV (reference sequence). CDR3 length equals 17 residues. Trimming removed 0 bases from V and 8 bases from J, with 19 bases in between. The DNA of the CDR3 is TGTGCCAGCAGTTTATCTATTCTCCGGGGGCAAGGGGAAAAACTGTTTTTT. As protein: CASSLSILRGQGEKLFF.

This clone was seen a few times. The chain has TRBV6-6 and TRBJ2-7; 8 nucleotides agree with TRBD1. This CDR3 region has 13 residues. Germline CDR1 is MNHNY and CDR2 is SVGAGI (reference sequence). Losses at the gene ends were 6 bases for V and 2 bases for J; bases not matched to a gene: 3. This chain's CDR3 is CASSQDRAYEQYF. Written as DNA, the CDR3 is TGTGCCAGCAGCCAGGACAGGGCCTACGAGCAGTACTTC.

This clone has just a few counts. The chain couples TRBV5-1 to TRBJ2-7; D may be TRBD1 (6 bases). V was cut by 5 bases and J by 3 bases, with 21 bases left in between. CDR3 length: 16 amino acids. In germline, CDR1 is SGHRS, CDR2 YFSETQ. Here the CDR3 reads CASRMVSGAGDYEQYF. CDR3 nucleotides: TGCGCCAGCAGAATGGTTAGTGGTGCAGGGGACTACGAGCAGTACTTC.

This chain links TRBV6-6 with TRBJ2-1, with 8 bases that match TRBD2. The CDR3 is 14 residues long. Losses at the gene ends were 0 bases for V and 8 bases for J; bases not matched to a gene: 3. Germline V lookup: CDR1 MNHNY, CDR2 SVGAGI (reference sequence). The CDR3: CASSYSISGDEQFF. The CDR3 DNA is TGTGCCAGCAGTTACTCGATTAGCGGGGATGAGCAGTTCTTC.